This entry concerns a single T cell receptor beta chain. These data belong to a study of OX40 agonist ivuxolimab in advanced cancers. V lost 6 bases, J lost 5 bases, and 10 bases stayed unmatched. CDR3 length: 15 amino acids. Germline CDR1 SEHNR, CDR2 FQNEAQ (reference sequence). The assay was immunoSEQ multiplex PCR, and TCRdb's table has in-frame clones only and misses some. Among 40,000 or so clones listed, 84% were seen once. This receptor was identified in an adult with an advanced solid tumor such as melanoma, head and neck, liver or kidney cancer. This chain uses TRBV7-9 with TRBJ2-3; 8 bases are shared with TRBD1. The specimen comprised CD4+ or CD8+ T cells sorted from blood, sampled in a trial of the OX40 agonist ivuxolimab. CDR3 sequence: CASRRNGQGGDTQYF. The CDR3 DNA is TGTGCCAGCAGGCGAAACGGACAGGGCGGAGATACGCAGTATTTT.